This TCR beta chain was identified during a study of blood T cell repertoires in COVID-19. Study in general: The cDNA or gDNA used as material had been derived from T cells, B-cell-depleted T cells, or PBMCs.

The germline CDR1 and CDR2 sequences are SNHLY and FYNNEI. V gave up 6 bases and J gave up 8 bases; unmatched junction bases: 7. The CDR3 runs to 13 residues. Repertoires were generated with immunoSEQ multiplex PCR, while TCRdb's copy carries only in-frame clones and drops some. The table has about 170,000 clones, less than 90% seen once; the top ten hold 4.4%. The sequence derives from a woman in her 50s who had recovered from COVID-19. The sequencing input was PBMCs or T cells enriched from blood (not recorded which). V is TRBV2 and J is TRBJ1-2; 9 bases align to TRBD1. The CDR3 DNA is TGTGCCAGCAGCCCCGGACAGGGGCGAGGCTACACCTTC. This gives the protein CASSPGQGRGYTF.